The clone carrying this T cell receptor beta chain has a count of ten or more. Its matching antigen is unknown. A read error may produce the germline difference seen at one junction end. This sample was included in a study of metastatic and nonmetastatic thyroid tumors. Study overall: The authors compared repertoires across blood and tumor or nodule tissue from malignant and benign thyroid patients. Findings of the study overall: Patients with malignant thyroid tumors reportedly had significantly higher TCR beta diversity than those with benign nodules, in blood and tumor.

None of the patients had undergone any treatment ahead of thyroid surgery. Per the study methods: Variation in CDR3 across clinicopathological groups served as the basis for constructing a distant-metastasis classifier in papillary thyroid cancer. TCRdb reassembled clones from the PCR reads with MiXCR. TCRdb assigned the V and J calls; the authors' analysis was not used. The repertoire holds 53,000 or so clones, around 20% seen once, with roughly 4% in the top ten. The length of the CDR3 is 13 residues. Germline assignment: CDR1 SSHAT and CDR2 FNYEAQ (reference sequence). The sequenced material came from blood. The TCR was taken from a female donor with papillary thyroid cancer or a benign thyroid nodule (not recorded which). Some clones in this sample may be carry-over from other donors' samples. The chain has TRBV7-7 and TRBJ1-1, with no clear D. CDR3 sequence reads: CASSLDRSTEAFF. The CDR3, as DNA: TGTGCTAGCAGTTTAGACCGAAGCACTGAAGCTTTCTTT.